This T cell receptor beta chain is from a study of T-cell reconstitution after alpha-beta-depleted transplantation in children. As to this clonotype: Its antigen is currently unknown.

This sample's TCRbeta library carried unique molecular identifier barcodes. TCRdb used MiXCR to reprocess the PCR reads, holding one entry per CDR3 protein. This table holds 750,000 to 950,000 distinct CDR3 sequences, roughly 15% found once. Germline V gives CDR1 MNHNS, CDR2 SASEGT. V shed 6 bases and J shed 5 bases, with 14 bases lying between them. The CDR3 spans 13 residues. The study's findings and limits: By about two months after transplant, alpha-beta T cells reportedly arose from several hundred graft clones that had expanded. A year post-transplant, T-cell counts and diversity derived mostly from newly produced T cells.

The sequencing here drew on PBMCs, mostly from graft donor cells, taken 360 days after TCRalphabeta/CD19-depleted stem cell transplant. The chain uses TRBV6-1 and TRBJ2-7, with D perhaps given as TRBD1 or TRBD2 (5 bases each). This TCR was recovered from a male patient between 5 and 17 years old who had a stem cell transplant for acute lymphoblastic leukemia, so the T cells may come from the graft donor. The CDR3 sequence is CASRNDQGHEQYF. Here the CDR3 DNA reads TGTGCCAGCAGAAACGACCAGGGACACGAGCAGTACTTC.